The table lists the clone carrying this T cell receptor beta chain with many counts. The CDR3 totals 13 residues. V lost 3 bases and J lost 6, with 12 bases in between. CDR1 and CDR2 from the germline V gene are DFQATT and SNEGSKA (reference sequence). This sample was taken from a study of regulatory T cells in long-lasting Graves disease. Regarding time point: newly diagnosed GD, antithyroid drugs for less than 3 months. From RNA extracted from PBMCs, the TCR library was made. Construction of TCR beta libraries relied on iRepertoire HTBI primers and on Arm-PCR targeting CDR3 regions. Using its own MiXCR run on the multiplex PCR reads, TCRdb lists one record per CDR3 protein. Altogether about 620,000 distinct CDR3 sequences are present, approximately 15% being singletons, with the ten largest covering 18%. These data were also reused for a study on T cells in Graves' hyperthyroidism and ophthalmopathy.

V gene TRBV20-1 combines with J gene TRBJ1-5; the D gene is possibly TRBD1 (5 bases). The source is a woman aged 25 to 39 with Graves disease. The specimen comprised peripheral blood mononuclear cells (PBMCs), sampled at new diagnosis, from a patient treated with antithyroid drugs. The CDR3: CSASPGSGQPQHF. The CDR3 nucleotides are TGCAGTGCTAGTCCAGGGAGTGGTCAGCCCCAGCATTTT.